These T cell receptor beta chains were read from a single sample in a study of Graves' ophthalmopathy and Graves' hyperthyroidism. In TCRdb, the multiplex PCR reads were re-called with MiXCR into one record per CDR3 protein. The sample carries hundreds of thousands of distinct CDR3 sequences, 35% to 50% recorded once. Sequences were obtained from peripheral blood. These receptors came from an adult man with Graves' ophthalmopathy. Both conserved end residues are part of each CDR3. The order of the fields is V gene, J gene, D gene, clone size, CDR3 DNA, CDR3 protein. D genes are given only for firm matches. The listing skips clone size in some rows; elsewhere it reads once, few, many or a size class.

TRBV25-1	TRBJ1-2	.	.	TGTGCCAGCAGTGAATCTGCAGGGGTAGGGAACACCTTC	CASSESAGVGNTF
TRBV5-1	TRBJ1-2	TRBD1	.	TGCGCCAGCAGCTTGAAGATCGGACAGGGGGCGTGGGGCTACACCTTC	CASSLKIGQGAWGYTF
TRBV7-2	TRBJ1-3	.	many	TGTGCCAGCACCAACCTCCCACAGGGAACTGGAAACACCATATATTTT	CASTNLPQGTGNTIYF
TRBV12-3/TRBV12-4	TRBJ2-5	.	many	TGTGCCAGCAGTCGGGTAATGCAAGAGACCCAGTACTTC	CASSRVMQETQYF
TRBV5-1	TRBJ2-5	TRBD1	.	TGCGCCAGCAGCCCCCGGACAGGGGTCCAAGAGACCCAGTACTTC	CASSPRTGVQETQYF
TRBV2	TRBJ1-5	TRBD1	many	TGTGCCAGCAGTGCCGGGACAGGGCATAATCAGCCCCAGCATTTT	CASSAGTGHNQPQHF
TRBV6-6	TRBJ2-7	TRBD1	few	TGTGCCAGCAGTTACTCTGCGCAGGGGGTCTCCTACGAGCAGTACTTC	CASSYSAQGVSYEQYF
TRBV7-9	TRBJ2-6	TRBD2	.	TGTGCCAGCAGCTCCCTCGCAGCGGGGGGACTATCTGGGGCCAACGTCCTGACTTTC	CASSSLAAGGLSGANVLTF
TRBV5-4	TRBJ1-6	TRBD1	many	TGTGCCAGCGCGACAGGGGCAGGTGGGAATTCACCCCTCCACTTT	CASATGAGGNSPLHF
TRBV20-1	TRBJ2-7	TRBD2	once	TGCAGTGCTTTTAGGACCAGCGGGAACTCCTACGAGCAGTACTTC	CSAFRTSGNSYEQYF
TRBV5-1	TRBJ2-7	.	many	TGCGCCAGCAGCTTGGCGGGAACTCCCTACGAGCAGTACTTC	CASSLAGTPYEQYF
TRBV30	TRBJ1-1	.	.	TGTGCCTGGGGACAGAGTACGAACACTGAAGCTTTCTTT	CAWGQSTNTEAFF
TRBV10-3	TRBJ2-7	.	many	TGTGCCATCAGCTCGGGCCGGCGCGAGCAGTACTTC	CAISSGRREQYF
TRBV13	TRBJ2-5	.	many	TGTGCCAGCAGCGTCGGGACGGCAGAGACCCAGTACTTC	CASSVGTAETQYF
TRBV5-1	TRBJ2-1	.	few	TGCGCCAGCAGCTTGGAGGGGACCTACAATGAGCAGTTCTTC	CASSLEGTYNEQFF
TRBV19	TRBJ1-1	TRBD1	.	TGTGCCAGTAGTACCGGGACAGGGGTGCGCACTGAAGCTTTCTTT	CASSTGTGVRTEAFF
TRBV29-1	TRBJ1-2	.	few	TGCAGCCCGGACTCCCCTGGCTACACCTTC	CSPDSPGYTF
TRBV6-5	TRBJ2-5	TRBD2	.	TGTGCCAGCAGTTACTCGCCGGGACTAGCAGAGACCCAGTACTTC	CASSYSPGLAETQYF
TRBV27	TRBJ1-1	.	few	TGTGCCAGCAGTCTGGTGGGCGCTGAAGCTTTCTTT	CASSLVGAEAFF
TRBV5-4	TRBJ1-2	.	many	TGTGCCAGCAGCTTTACGCAGGGTAATCGCTACACCTTC	CASSFTQGNRYTF
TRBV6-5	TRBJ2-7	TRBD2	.	TGTGCCAGCATTAGGACTAGCGGACCCTACGAGCAGTACTTC	CASIRTSGPYEQYF
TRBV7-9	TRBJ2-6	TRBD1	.	TGTGCCAGCAGCAAGGGACAGGAGGATGGGGCCAACGTCCTGACTTTC	CASSKGQEDGANVLTF
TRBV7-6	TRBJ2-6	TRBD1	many	TGTGCCAGCAGCTTAGCAGGGACAGGGAACTCTGGGGCCAACGTCCTGACTTTC	CASSLAGTGNSGANVLTF
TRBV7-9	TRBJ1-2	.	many	TGTGCCAGCAGGGGTGGGGTGCCCTTCTATGGCTACACCTTC	CASRGGVPFYGYTF
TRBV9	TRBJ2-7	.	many	TGTGCCAGCAGCCCCACCGGGGTCCGCGACGAGCAGTACTTC	CASSPTGVRDEQYF
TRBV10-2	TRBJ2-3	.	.	TGCGCCAGCATGGAGGGGGCAAAGGATACGCAGTATTTT	CASMEGAKDTQYF